This T cell receptor beta chain was profiled in a study of memory CD4+ T cells and cytomegalovirus serostatus (dated by TCRdb to between 2018 and 2021). The study in broad terms: A total of some 33 healthy Belgian adults, of whom 9 were CMV seropositive and approximately 24 were CMV seronegative, were included in the cohort. CD4+ memory TCRbeta repertoires of a Belgian cohort with known cytomegalovirus serostatus were sequenced in order to replicate a published TCR-based CMV serostatus classifier.

In regard to this clone: Its binding antigen is unknown. Within one base of it there is no much larger clone, and no base qualities were kept.

Single viable CD3+CD4+CD8-CD45RO+ cells were sorted as memory CD4+ T cells on a FACSAria II. CMV serostatus was determined with a Roche Elecsys assay detecting serum IgG against CMV pp150, pp28, p38 and p52. After the samples were thawed, total CD4+ T cells were enriched through positive selection using CD4 magnetic microbeads. The samples came from a different study that was designed specifically to examine the CD4+ T cell memory repertoire. Peripheral blood mononuclear cells were isolated and cryopreserved according to standard operating procedures, and serum was stored at -80 degrees C. The staining relied on CD3-PerCP (BW264/56), CD4-APC (RPA-T4), CD45RO-PE (UCHT1) and CD8-Pacific Orange (3B5) antibodies, and Sytox blue was used to exclude non-viable cells. Its CDR3 holds 13 amino acids, cysteine through phenylalanine. Kept here is only the CDR3 DNA, which spans 39 bases and is read in frame from base 1. V has 4 bases trimmed and J has 6 bases trimmed; junction bases matching no gene number 2. CDR1 and CDR2 (SGHRS, YFSETQ) derive from the germline V gene.

Beyond this particular receptor, the publication reports: For CMV serostatus prediction, a median bootstrapped AUC of 0.95 was reached with the original framework, and a median bootstrapped AUC of about 0.89 was reached with a US-trained random forest. Of 150 to 200 previously reported CMV-associated TCRbeta sequences, around 70 appeared in the CD4+ memory repertoires, each in one to five individuals. The results were read as suggesting that the CMV-associated TCR signature is, for the most part, present in the CD4+ memory repertoire. On the Belgian cohort, the classifier built on the original framework reached a median bootstrapped AUC of about 0.95, with a 95% CI of 0.76-1.00. Only CD4+CD45RO+ memory cells were sequenced, in contrast to the original study, which included naive and memory CD4+ and CD8+ populations.

Genomic DNA was extracted from sorted cells with the Quick-DNA Microprep Kit. TCRbeta DNA was amplified with the immunoSEQ hsTCRbeta kit following the manufacturer's protocol. TCRbeta libraries were sequenced on an Illumina MiSeq instrument. Concerning the study's data processing: Removing out-of-frame sequences left approximately 2,400,000 distinct TCRbeta sequences, an average of roughly 63,000 per individual. Each individual was scored according to the count of roughly 160 previously reported CMV-associated TCRbeta sequences and the total productive distinct TCRbeta count. A beta-binomial model was reimplemented in Python, and scikit-learn random forests with default parameters were trained on data from the US cohort. Classifier performance on the Belgian cohort was summarized as median AUC with percentile confidence intervals over 10,000 bootstrap iterations. TCRdb carries this immuneACCESS record with in-frame sequences only. Its versions omit some clonotypes, under half of them owing to an unresolved V gene in the studies checked, with the rest unexplained. That table supplies the V and J calls and clone size; D and trimming were determined from the DNA. The sample table holds over 50,000 clones, of which 82% were seen once. Of the sample, 0.88% falls within the top ten clones.

This clonotype was sampled from an adult in good health and CMV-seronegative. The sequence is built from TRBV5-1 and TRBJ2-2; 8 junctional bases match TRBD2. The sequenced material came from memory CD4+ T cells from blood. The nucleotide sequence reads TGCGCCAGCAGCCGGGAGGGCGCCGGGGAGCTGTTTTTT. Translated, it reads CASSREGAGELFF.